The 18 T cell receptor beta chains below come from one sample, sequenced in a study of blood T cell repertoires in COVID-19. Assay used: immunoSEQ multiplex PCR; TCRdb lists only in-frame clones, some missing. Here the sample spans fewer than 250,000 clones, 82% being singletons. Sample: peripheral blood. Source of these receptors: an older woman with acute or convalescent COVID-19.

A word on this clone: The junction does not match germline at one end; this may be a read error. The gene calls are TRBV5-8 and TRBJ2-1, with unresolved D. Germline V gives CDR1 SGHTS, CDR2 YDEGEE. CDR3 length: 12 amino acids. CDR3 sequence reads: CASSISGLRTLF. In DNA, the CDR3 is TGTGCCAGCAGCATTTCAGGTTTACGTACCCTCTTC. The full variable domain, rest sourced from reference TRBV5-8 and TRBJ2-1, is EAGVTQSPTHLIKTRGQQATLRCSPISGHTSVYWYQQALGLGLQFLLWYDEGEERNRGNFPPRFSGRQFPNYSSELNVNALELEDSALYLCASSISGLRTLFGPGTRLTVL.

The chain combines TRBV24-1 with TRBJ2-2; TRBD2 matches at 12 bases. The V gene's germline CDR1 is KGHDR and CDR2 SFDVKD. With V trimmed by 5 bases and J by 1 base, 4 bases remained unmatched. This CDR3 has 17 residues. CDR3 loop: CATSGQGLAGNTGELFF. The CDR3 DNA sequence: TGTGCCACCAGTGGTCAGGGACTAGCGGGGAACACCGGGGAGCTGTTTTTT.

DNA for the CDR3: TGTGCCAGCAGCTTAAAACGGAGCAATCAGCCCCAGCATTTT. Protein product: CASSLKRSNQPQHF. The chain carries TRBV7-8 and TRBJ1-5; unclear D gene. With 2 bases removed from V and 1 base from J, the gap between germline ends came to 6 bases. This CDR3 contains 14 residues. Germline V gene sequence: CDR1 SGHVS, CDR2 FQNEAQ.

This clone was seen more than once but under ten times. CDR3 loop: CASSFDSSSNQPQHF. Here the CDR3 DNA reads TGTGCCAGCAGTTTCGACAGTTCTAGCAATCAGCCCCAGCATTTT. This chain connects TRBV28 to TRBJ1-5; D possibly corresponds to TRBD1 (5 bases). The V gene lost 3 bases and the J gene lost 0 bases, with 9 bases spanning the gap. This CDR3 has 15 residues. Germline loops: CDR1 MDHEN, CDR2 SYDVKM.

V gene TRBV5-1 combines with J gene TRBJ2-3; 7 positions agree with TRBD2. The CDR3 totals 17 residues. J was trimmed by 2 bases and V by 1 base; bases with no gene match: 10. In germline, CDR1 is SGHRS, CDR2 YFSETQ. DNA of the CDR3: TGCGCCAGCAGCTTGAATCCCCCTAGCGGAATCACAGATACGCAGTATTTT. Protein: CASSLNPPSGITDTQYF.

V and J are TRBV18 and TRBJ2-3; 9 bases are shared with TRBD2. The germline V gene encodes CDR1 KGHSH and CDR2 LQKENI. The CDR3 sequence is 16 residues long. V lost 2 bases to trimming and J lost 5 bases; unmatched junction nucleotides: 8. The DNA of the CDR3 is TGTGCCAGCTCACCAAGGTTAGCGGGGGCTAGAGATACGCAGTATTTT. It encodes CASSPRLAGARDTQYF.

The gene calls are TRBV3-1 (or the pseudogene TRBV3-2) and TRBJ1-5; D not certain. Per germline, CDR1 LGHDT and CDR2 YNNKEL (reference sequence). Deletions cut 1 base from V and 0 bases from J, with 4 bases between. CDR3 length: 14 residues. This CDR3 reads CASSQAYSNQPQHF. In nucleotides, the CDR3 is TGTGCCAGCAGCCAAGCGTATAGCAATCAGCCCCAGCATTTT.

This sequence joins TRBV19 and TRBJ1-5, with 7 bases fitting TRBD1. V was pared by 6 bases and J by 7 bases, with 6 bases of the junction left unmatched. The CDR3 totals 13 residues. The germline gives CDR1 LNHDA, CDR2 SQIVND (reference sequence). The CDR3 reads CASSPTGIQPQHF. For the CDR3, the DNA is TGTGCCAGTAGCCCGACAGGGATCCAGCCCCAGCATTTT.

A remark on this clone: This CDR3 is also generated by other DNA sequences in the sample. The chain has TRBV7-2 and TRBJ1-3; D perhaps matches TRBD1 (6 bases). Per the germline V gene, CDR1 is SGHTA and CDR2 is FQGNSA. This CDR3 has 15 amino acids. The ends were cut back, 3 bases at V and 4 bases at J, with 13 bases in the middle. The CDR3 coding sequence is TGTGCCAGCAGCTTGGGGGGGGCCTTAGGAAACACCATATATTTT. It specifies CASSLGGALGNTIYF.

This rearrangement joins TRBV5-1 to TRBJ1-2; D is ambiguous. CDR3 length: 16 amino acids. CDR1 and CDR2 from the germline V gene are SGHRS and YFSETQ. V was clipped by 4 bases and J by 3 bases, with 19 bases between them. CDR3 sequence (DNA): TGCGCCAGCAGCCTAACCGGAGGACGGGAAGACTATGGCTACACCTTC. Residues: CASSLTGGREDYGYTF.

This chain links TRBV6-6 with TRBJ1-6; 7 nucleotides match TRBD1. The CDR3 covers 15 residues. Germline CDR1 reads MNHNY; CDR2 reads SVGAGI (reference sequence). Unmatched junction bases numbered 6, after V lost 6 bases and J lost 4 bases. The chain's CDR3 is CASSDREAYNSPLHF. The CDR3 nucleotides read TGTGCCAGCAGCGACAGGGAGGCGTATAATTCACCCCTCCACTTT.

CDR3 loop: CASSLGGQLNEKLFF. The CDR3 nucleotides read TGTGCCAGCAGCTTAGGTGGACAGCTAAATGAAAAACTGTTTTTT. The V and J genes are TRBV7-9 and TRBJ1-4; D is perhaps TRBD1 (6 bases). The CDR3 runs to 15 residues. Germline V gene lookup returns CDR1 SEHNR and CDR2 FQNEAQ (reference sequence). Trimming took off 1 base at V and 5 bases at J, with 11 bases between the two ends.

The table lists this clone with a count of one. The V and J genes are TRBV5-1 and TRBJ1-5; possible D gene TRBD1, 6 bases. The CDR3 sequence is 16 residues long. V lost 0 bases and J lost 5, with 15 bases in between. Germline-derived CDR1 and CDR2 are SGHRS and YFSETQ. The CDR3 bases are TGCGCCAGCAGCTTGGGAGGCACAGGGACGTATCAGCCCCAGCATTTT. It specifies CASSLGGTGTYQPQHF.

The rearrangement links TRBV5-1 to TRBJ1-2, with D possibly being TRBD1 (6 bases). Germline-derived CDR1 and CDR2 are SGHRS and YFSETQ. This CDR3 is built from 13 residues. V lost 1 base to trimming and J lost 8 bases, with 12 bases between them. CDR3 nucleotide sequence: TGCGCCAGCAGCTTGAAGGACAGCCAAGGCTACACCTTC. Its translation: CASSLKDSQGYTF.

The V and J genes are TRBV28 and TRBJ1-2; TRBD1 matches at 7 bases. V was pared by 3 bases and J by 7 bases, with 11 bases of the junction left unmatched. In germline, CDR1 is MDHEN, CDR2 SYDVKM. The CDR3 has 15 residues. The CDR3 region has the DNA TGTGCCAGCAGTTTCAACGACAGGGCGGGCGGTGGCTACACCTTC. This codes for CASSFNDRAGGGYTF.

The CDR3 DNA follows: TGTGCCACCAGTGACGGGGGGCTTCAGCCCCAGCATTTT. Protein: CATSDGGLQPQHF. V gene TRBV24-1 combines with J gene TRBJ1-5; D is possibly TRBD1 (6 bases). Germline V gene sequence: CDR1 KGHDR, CDR2 SFDVKD. V was trimmed by 4 bases and J by 6 bases, leaving 9 bases between them. This CDR3 is built from 13 residues.

This chain uses TRBV11-2 with TRBJ1-1, with 7 nucleotides matching TRBD1. Looked up from germline, CDR1 is SGHAT and CDR2 is FQNNGV. Trimming removed 4 bases from V and 0 bases from J; junction bases left unmatched: 8. There are 16 residues in the CDR3. The CDR3 bases are TGTGCCAGCAGCTCCTCGACAGGGACCATGAACACTGAAGCTTTCTTT. It translates to CASSSSTGTMNTEAFF.

This sequence joins TRBV24-1 and TRBJ2-5; possible D gene TRBD1, 6 bases. Per germline, CDR1 KGHDR and CDR2 SFDVKD. Between the trimmed V and J ends, which lost 3 bases and 1 base, there was a span of 11 bases. There are 15 residues in the CDR3. CDR3 sequence: CATSDAGTFQETQYF. The CDR3 bases are TGTGCCACCAGTGATGCTGGGACATTCCAAGAGACCCAGTACTTC.